The 9 T cell receptor beta chains below come from one sample, sequenced in a study of blood T cell repertoires in COVID-19. Sequencing was performed with immunoSEQ multiplex PCR; in TCRdb, only in-frame clones are kept and a portion is missing. The data contain approximately 200,000 clones, roughly 91% of them singletons. Source material: PBMCs or T cells enriched from blood (not recorded which). These TCRs come from a young man in a cohort exposed to, infected with or recovered from COVID-19 (not recorded which).

The rearrangement links TRBV2 to TRBJ2-7; 8 bases match TRBD2. Germline assignment: CDR1 SNHLY and CDR2 FYNNEI. Trimming removed 4 bases from V and 3 bases from J; junction bases left unmatched: 5. CDR3 size: 14 residues. The CDR3 loop reads CASSVTSGDYEQYF. The DNA for the CDR3 is TGTGCCAGCAGTGTAACTAGCGGAGACTACGAGCAGTACTTC. Supplemented by reference TRBV2 and TRBJ2-7, the full variable domain reads EPEVTQTPSHQVTQMGQEVILRCVPISNHLYFYWYRQILGQKVEFLVSFYNNEISEKSEIFDDQFSVERPDGSNFTLKIRSTKLEDSAMYFCASSVTSGDYEQYFGPGTRLTVT.

This clone was seen just once. The chain is built from TRBV6-2 or TRBV6-3 and TRBJ1-2; D is possibly TRBD1 (5 bases). The V and J ends lost 5 bases and 4 bases respectively, with 20 bases between them. This CDR3 is 16 amino acids long. Germline-derived CDR1 and CDR2 are MNHEY and SVGEGT. CDR3 DNA sequence: TGTGCCAGCAGTCGGGACTTAGGGGAACGAAGCTATGGCTACACCTTC. It codes for CASSRDLGERSYGYTF.

The V and J genes are TRBV18 and TRBJ2-5, with D perhaps matching TRBD2 (5 bases). Germline CDR1 KGHSH, CDR2 LQKENI. Trimming pared 3 bases from V and 3 bases from J, leaving 11 bases between. This CDR3 comprises 14 residues. The CDR3 DNA follows: TGTGCCAGCTCACCTAACCCCGGGAAAGAGACCCAGTACTTC. Protein sequence: CASSPNPGKETQYF. Combining the CDR3 with reference TRBV18 and TRBJ2-5 gives the whole variable domain NAGVMQNPRHLVRRRGQEARLRCSPMKGHSHVYWYRQLPEEGLKFMVYLQKENIIDESGMPKERFSAEFPKEGPSILRIQQVVRGDSAAYFCASSPNPGKETQYFGPGTRLLVL.

This clone was seen a handful of times. The genes are TRBV2 and TRBJ2-7; 8 nucleotides line up with TRBD2. The germline V gene has CDR1 SNHLY and CDR2 FYNNEI. The trim removed 1 base at V and 0 bases at J, leaving 14 bases unmatched. The CDR3 loop spans 19 amino acids. CDR3 in DNA: TGTGCCAGCAGTGAAGGGGGCTATACAGCGGGAGATAGCTCCTACGAGCAGTACTTC. It specifies CASSEGGYTAGDSSYEQYF.

The J gene is TRBJ1-1, the V gene TRBV4-2; 7 bases are a match to TRBD1. Germline V CDR1 and CDR2: LGHNA, YNFKEQ. The trim removed 0 bases at V and 7 bases at J, leaving 2 bases unmatched. The CDR3 totals 13 residues. In nucleotides, the CDR3 is TGTGCCAGCAGCCAAGACCGGGACAGTGAAGCTTTCTTT. This translates into CASSQDRDSEAFF.

The chain couples TRBV20-1 to TRBJ2-7; D may be TRBD1 (5 bases). This CDR3 has 11 residues. The V and J ends lost 2 bases and 7 bases respectively, with 9 bases between them. CDR1 and CDR2 from the germline V gene are DFQATT and SNEGSKA (reference sequence). The CDR3 nucleotides are TGCAGTGCTAGACAGGGTGGAGAGCAGTACTTC. Residues: CSARQGGEQYF.

The chain employs TRBV10-1 and TRBJ1-1; no clear D. Trimming left V 5 bases short and J 1 base short, with 11 bases between. Germline V gene sequence: CDR1 WNHNN, CDR2 SYGVQD (reference sequence). The CDR3 spans 14 residues. CDR3 bases: TGCGCCAGCAGTAAACATCGACAGAACACTGAAGCTTTCTTT. This encodes CASSKHRQNTEAFF.

The rearrangement uses TRBV18 and TRBJ1-5, with 11 positions matching TRBD1. The CDR3 is 17 residues long. The germline V gene encodes CDR1 KGHSH and CDR2 LQKENI. Losses at the gene ends were 6 bases for V and 4 bases for J; bases not matched to a gene: 11. Here the CDR3 DNA reads TGTGCCAGCTCCTCGCTGTCGGGACAGGGGGTTAATCAGCCCCAGCATTTT. Translation gives CASSSLSGQGVNQPQHF.

The J gene is TRBJ2-5, the V gene TRBV11-2; 10 bases line up with TRBD2. Germline CDR1 and CDR2: SGHAT and FQNNGV. Unmatched junction bases numbered 11, after V lost 6 bases and J lost 4 bases. The CDR3 runs 16 residues. As DNA, the CDR3 is TGTGCCAGCAGGACATTAGCGGGAGGATGGCGAGAGACCCAGTACTTC. Residues: CASRTLAGGWRETQYF. The full variable domain, with the rest looked up from reference TRBV11-2 and TRBJ2-5, is EAGVAQSPRYKIIEKRQSVAFWCNPISGHATLYWYQQILGQGPKLLIQFQNNGVVDDSQLPKDRFSAERLKGVDSTLKIQPAKLEDSAVYLCASRTLAGGWRETQYFGPGTRLLVL.